This T cell receptor beta chain is drawn from a study of glioma-infiltrating T cells. Amplification of TCR alpha and beta CDR3 regions from RNA used iRepertoire nested multiplex PCR. TCRdb independently ran MiXCR on the multiplex PCR reads; one entry per CDR3 protein. The repertoire holds roughly 200,000 distinct CDR3 sequences, over 30% seen once, with around 20% in the top ten. Trimming removed 5 bases at V and 0 bases at J, with 14 bases between. The CDR3 is 15 residues long. The germline gives CDR1 ENHRY, CDR2 SYGVKD. With regard to this clonotype: The conserved final phenylalanine or tryptophan is absent from the CDR3, which likely points to a read error.

The clonotype was recovered from a human donor with low-grade glioma or glioblastoma, undergoing nonglioma brain surgery, or in good health (not recorded which). The chain carries TRBV10-3 and TRBJ2-7, with D perhaps being TRBD1 or TRBD2 (5 bases each). Sequences were obtained from glioma tissue, nonneoplastic brain tissue, or PBMCs (not recorded which). DNA for the CDR3: TGTGCCATCAGTCCCGGGACGGAAGACTCCTACGAGCAGTACTTA. It specifies CAISPGTEDSYEQYL.